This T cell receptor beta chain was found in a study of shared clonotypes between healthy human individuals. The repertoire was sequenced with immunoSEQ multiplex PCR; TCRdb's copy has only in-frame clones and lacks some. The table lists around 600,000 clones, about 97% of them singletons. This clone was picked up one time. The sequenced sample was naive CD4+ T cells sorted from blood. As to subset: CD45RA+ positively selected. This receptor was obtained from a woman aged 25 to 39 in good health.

The CDR3 loop is CASSRFRASGGSSYEQYF. CDR3 bases: TGTGCCAGCAGCCGCTTTCGTGCTAGCGGGGGGAGCTCCTACGAGCAGTACTTC. This chain links TRBV7-8 with TRBJ2-7, with 11 bases lining up with TRBD2. This CDR3 is built from 18 residues. The trim removed 5 bases at V and 0 bases at J, leaving 12 bases unmatched. Germline CDR1 reads SGHVS; CDR2 reads FQNEAQ.